This T cell receptor beta chain was obtained from a study of regulatory and conventional T cells in RAG deficiency. Study-level findings and limits: These Omenn syndrome Treg sorts may hold peripherally activated cells instead. Shannon entropy was markedly lower and Simpson indices higher in RAG-deficient patients than control T-cell subsets.

Germline CDR1 SGHKS, CDR2 YYEKEE (reference sequence). The J segment lost 6 bases and the V segment lost 4 bases, leaving 7 bases of the junction unmatched. The CDR3 has 15 residues. Method: immunoSEQ multiplex PCR; TCRdb's copy keeps in-frame clones and lacks some. The sample has roughly 35,000 clones, about 88% seen once; the top ten hold approximately 13%. Notes on this clone: The antigen is undetermined.

These data are also associated with another study on regulatory T cells. From that study: Primers: 52 TRBV forward and 13 TRBJ reverse. Patient repertoires had restricted TRB V-J pairs and skewed V and J usage, most in Tregs.

Sequenced material: CD8+ T cells sorted from blood. The sequence came from a human donor in good health. V usage is TRBV5-5 and J usage is TRBJ1-1, with 12 nucleotides matching TRBD1. The CDR3 is CASSPGTGGFAEAFF. The CDR3 DNA reads as TGTGCCAGCAGCCCAGGGACAGGGGGCTTTGCTGAAGCTTTCTTT.